Listed below are T cell receptor beta chains from one sample, sequenced in a study of T-cell memory formation after mild COVID-19. TCRdb re-derived calls from the 5' RACE reads in MiXCR, one entry per CDR3 protein. Of around 200,000 distinct CDR3 sequences listed, approximately 18% are singletons. Material: PBMCs or a T cell subset sorted from them (not recorded which). The receptors were sampled from a man between 18 and 35 years old who had mild COVID-19 (a few samples of this study predate the infection). Cell type and time point are not known. Each CDR3 is given with its conserved first and last residue. The order of the fields is clone size, V gene, J gene, CDR3 protein. Rows give clone size only sometimes, using once, few, many, or a class for an expanded clone.

>NA|TRBV2|TRBJ2-3
CASSESSRTDTQYF
>NA|TRBV7-2|TRBJ1-2
CASSSDPEYWGYTF
>NA|TRBV20-1|TRBJ1-1
CSAPVEGNTEAFF
>NA|TRBV7-9|TRBJ1-5
CASSPRGVSQPQHF
>NA|TRBV5-6|TRBJ2-2
CASSLGPPNTGELFF
>few|TRBV3-1|TRBJ2-3
CASSQAFTDTQYF
>many|TRBV2|TRBJ1-1
CASSPALNTEAFF
>NA|TRBV7-9|TRBJ1-2
CASSKTAGRDYGYTF
>few|TRBV7-8|TRBJ2-2
CASSLRDRADGELFF
>NA|TRBV3-1|TRBJ1-5
CASSQRGRDQPQHF
>few|TRBV5-1|TRBJ2-5
CASKVDQETQYF
>NA|TRBV3-2|TRBJ2-5
CASSQDEETQYF
>NA|TRBV24-1|TRBJ2-3
CATSVPGADTQYF
>few|TRBV7-2|TRBJ2-1
CASSSFGGYEQFF
>NA|TRBV29-1|TRBJ2-2
CSVEAGGRRGGELFF
>few|TRBV20-1|TRBJ2-3
CSARWRDTQYF
>few|TRBV20-1|TRBJ2-5
CSAPPEGETQYF
>few|TRBV7-2|TRBJ1-6
CASSPGGTDNSPLHF
>NA|TRBV5-1|TRBJ1-3
CASSQSLPRPGNTIYF
>few|TRBV7-3|TRBJ2-1
CASSPGPGTGNNEQFF
>few|TRBV5-1|TRBJ2-1
CASSRTGFNNEQFF
>NA|TRBV11-2|TRBJ2-5
CASNHGQSGETQYF
>few|TRBV5-1|TRBJ2-1
CASSLGGTSGYNEQFF
>few|TRBV6-5|TRBJ1-1
CASFRGLYEAFF
>NA|TRBV5-6|TRBJ1-2
CASSFRRGGGYGYTF
>few|TRBV7-2|TRBJ1-4
CASSRWTRKVDEKLFF
>few|TRBV6-5|TRBJ1-4
CASSRRATNEKLFF
>few|TRBV5-5|TRBJ1-5
CASSLAGYQPQHF
>few|TRBV4-2|TRBJ2-1
CASSQASTRSHEQFF
>few|TRBV12-3/TRBV12-4|TRBJ1-5
CASSLSDGSNQPQHF
>few|TRBV9|TRBJ2-2
CASSVEGARTGELFF